These 31 T cell receptor beta chains originate from one sample sequenced in a study of T cell responses to AZD1222 COVID-19 vaccine. The method was immunoSEQ multiplex PCR; TCRdb's version includes in-frame clones alone and lacks a portion of them. The sample contains 75,000 to 85,000 clones, 75% to 90% of which appear only once. The sample in question was peripheral blood, obtained 28 days after the second AZD1222 dose. The receptors derive from an adult who received the AZD1222 COVID-19 vaccine.

This chain links TRBV7-8 with TRBJ1-2; no clear D gene. With 1 base removed from V and 4 bases from J, the gap between germline ends came to 10 bases. There are 14 residues in the CDR3. Germline V gene sequence: CDR1 SGHVS, CDR2 FQNEAQ. CDR3 coding DNA: TGTGCCAGCAGCTTAGACCGGGTCGGCTATGGCTACACCTTC. It yields the protein CASSLDRVGYGYTF.

The gene calls are TRBV10-3 and TRBJ2-1, with 13 nucleotides matching TRBD2. Germline CDR1 is ENHRY and CDR2 is SYGVKD. V lost 4 bases and J lost 7; bases outside the gene matches: 10. The CDR3 runs to 17 residues. The chain's CDR3 is CAISAIRTSGGYNEQFF. CDR3 nucleotide sequence: TGTGCCATCAGTGCGATCCGGACTAGCGGGGGCTATAATGAGCAGTTCTTC.

The J gene is TRBJ1-3, the V gene TRBV19, with 8 nucleotides matching TRBD1. Trimming cost V 3 bases and J 2 bases; bases outside gene matches: 9. Germline loops: CDR1 LNHDA, CDR2 SQIVND (reference sequence). This CDR3 is built from 17 residues. In DNA, the CDR3 is TGTGCCAGTAGTATTGAGAAGGACAGGGTCGCTGGAAACACCATATATTTT. It translates to CASSIEKDRVAGNTIYF.

V gene TRBV12-3 or TRBV12-4 combines with J gene TRBJ2-7; TRBD1 matches 10 bases. CDR3 length: 13 amino acids. Germline trimming cut 6 bases from V and 7 bases from J; bases unmatched to any gene: 6. CDR3 nucleotide sequence: TGTGCCAGCAGGGGGACAGGGGCGAGGGAGCAGTACTTC. It codes for CASRGTGAREQYF.

The chain employs TRBV25-1 and TRBJ1-1; D remains ambiguous. V was trimmed by 4 bases and J by 7 bases, leaving 13 bases between them. CDR1 MGHDK and CDR2 SYGVNS come from the germline V gene. The CDR3 is 13 amino acids. CDR3 in amino acids: CASSGLFGVEAFF. The CDR3, as DNA: TGTGCCAGCAGTGGACTTTTCGGGGTTGAAGCTTTCTTT.

This sequence joins TRBV27 and TRBJ1-1, with D perhaps TRBD1 (6 bases). CDR1 is MNHEY, CDR2 SMNVEV, per germline (reference sequence). With 5 bases removed from V and 4 bases from J, the gap between germline ends came to 17 bases. This CDR3 contains 15 residues. CDR3 coding DNA: TGTGCCAGCAGTCCCCGACAGGCTTGGTCCACTGAAGCTTTCTTT. As protein: CASSPRQAWSTEAFF.

The chain has TRBV5-6 and TRBJ2-3; TRBD2 might be the D (5 bases). The germline gives CDR1 SGHDT, CDR2 YYEEEE. The CDR3 contains 12 residues. V dropped 2 bases and J dropped 6 bases, with 7 bases sitting between them. CDR3: CASSFSGDTQYF. Here the CDR3 DNA reads TGTGCCAGCAGCTTTTCGGGGGATACGCAGTATTTT.

The rearrangement joins TRBV3-1 (or the pseudogene TRBV3-2) to TRBJ1-3; maybe TRBD1 (5 bases). Germline-derived CDR1 and CDR2 are LGHDT and YNNKEL (reference sequence). The CDR3 runs to 18 residues. V was shortened by 5 bases and J by 2 bases, with 22 bases between the two germline ends. Here the CDR3 reads CASSEPLSLGAPGNTIYF. The CDR3 coding sequence is TGTGCCAGCAGCGAACCGCTTTCCCTTGGGGCCCCTGGAAACACCATATATTTT.

The chain combines TRBV30 with TRBJ1-1, with D perhaps TRBD1 (6 bases). The germline V gene has CDR1 GTSNPN and CDR2 SVGIG (reference sequence). CDR3 size: 14 residues. V lost 6 bases and J lost 4, with 18 bases in between. The CDR3 DNA is TGTGCCTGCAACCCGGGGGCTCTCGGCACTGAAGCTTTCTTT. It yields the protein CACNPGALGTEAFF.

The chain joins TRBV7-9 to TRBJ1-5, with TRBD1 matching 9 bases. This CDR3 is 15 amino acids long. Per germline, CDR1 SEHNR and CDR2 FQNEAQ (reference sequence). V was pared by 3 bases and J by 4 bases, with 4 bases of the junction left unmatched. CDR3 sequence (DNA): TGTGCCAGCAGCTTGGGGGACAGGGCTAATCAGCCCCAGCATTTT. It encodes CASSLGDRANQPQHF.

The chain links TRBV6-2 or TRBV6-3 to TRBJ2-3; weak D call: TRBD2 (6 bases). This CDR3 contains 15 residues. V gave up 6 bases and J gave up 1 base, with 14 bases separating them. Germline V gene lookup returns CDR1 MNHEY and CDR2 SVGEGT. CDR3: CASSPGTPRTDTQYF. CDR3 nucleotides: TGTGCCAGCAGCCCCGGGACTCCTCGCACAGATACGCAGTATTTT.

J is TRBJ2-3 and V is TRBV19; D is unclear. The CDR3 sequence is 15 residues long. Trimming left V 3 bases short and J 3 bases short, with 13 bases between. Germline V gene lookup returns CDR1 LNHDA and CDR2 SQIVND (reference sequence). The CDR3: CASSIGGPGTDTQYF. The CDR3 DNA sequence: TGTGCCAGTAGTATCGGTGGGCCCGGGACAGATACGCAGTATTTT.

The rearrangement joins TRBV30 to TRBJ2-3; 8 bases map to TRBD2. The trim removed 2 bases at V and 2 bases at J, leaving 12 bases unmatched. Germline values: CDR1 GTSNPN, CDR2 SVGIG (reference sequence). This CDR3 is 17 amino acids long. The chain's CDR3 is CAWSLGILAGITDTQYF. DNA for the CDR3: TGTGCCTGGAGTTTGGGGATCCTAGCGGGCATCACAGATACGCAGTATTTT.

In DNA, the CDR3 is TGTGCCAGCAGCAAAGGACTAGCGGCCTACAATGAGCAGTTCTTC. Translation gives CASSKGLAAYNEQFF. V gene TRBV2 combines with J gene TRBJ2-1, with 10 nucleotides matching TRBD2. The CDR3 is 15 residues long. With 6 bases clipped from V and 2 bases from J, the junction kept 4 bases outside the gene matches. Germline-derived CDR1 and CDR2 are SNHLY and FYNNEI.

V gene TRBV4-1 combines with J gene TRBJ2-7; D could derive from TRBD1 or TRBD2 (6 bases each). The germline gives CDR1 MGHRA, CDR2 YSYEKL. V dropped 4 bases and J dropped 2 bases, with 18 bases sitting between them. The CDR3 spans 16 residues. In DNA, the CDR3 is TGCGCCAGCAGCCCCGTGGGGGGCAGGAGGACCTACGAGCAGTACTTC. This codes for CASSPVGGRRTYEQYF.

This clone has only one observation. The chain combines TRBV2 with TRBJ2-7; a weak D match, TRBD1 (6 bases). The CDR3 is made up of 15 amino acids. V lost 2 bases to trimming and J lost 1 base, with 12 bases between them. Germline V lookup: CDR1 SNHLY, CDR2 FYNNEI. CDR3 sequence reads: CASSEILRGSYEQYF. DNA for the CDR3: TGTGCCAGCAGTGAAATCCTCAGGGGATCCTACGAGCAGTACTTC.

The rearrangement uses TRBV10-3 and TRBJ1-1; D gene unclear. Trimming removed 6 bases at V and 1 base at J, with 12 bases between. Germline V gene data show CDR1 as ENHRY and CDR2 as SYGVKD. CDR3 size: 14 residues. In DNA form, the CDR3 reads TGTGCCATCAGACCCCACACTGAGAACACTGAAGCTTTCTTT. Translated, it gives CAIRPHTENTEAFF.

The V call is TRBV6-4, the J call TRBJ1-1; D possibly corresponds to TRBD1 (5 bases). CDR1 is MRHNA and CDR2 is SNTAGT in the germline V gene. With 2 bases removed from V and 2 bases from J, the gap between germline ends came to 12 bases. The CDR3 contains 15 residues. DNA of the CDR3: TGTGCCAGCAGTGACACGGGGCTCTCCAACACTGAAGCTTTCTTT. Translating gives CASSDTGLSNTEAFF.

This clone has just a few counts. The genes are TRBV7-9 and TRBJ1-6; D perhaps matches TRBD1 (5 bases). V dropped 6 bases and J dropped 8 bases, with 14 bases sitting between them. Germline assignment: CDR1 SEHNR and CDR2 FQNEAQ (reference sequence). The CDR3 has 14 amino acids. The CDR3 reads CASRPPSGDSPLHF. The CDR3 DNA is TGTGCCAGCAGACCCCCGTCGGGGGATTCACCCCTCCACTTT.

The V and J genes are TRBV7-2 and TRBJ2-7; a weak D match, TRBD1 (5 bases). Germline-derived CDR1 and CDR2 are SGHTA and FQGNSA. Trimming pared 2 bases from V and 2 bases from J, leaving 10 bases between. This CDR3 spans 14 amino acids. The CDR3 DNA reads TGTGCCAGCAGCTTAAACAGGTTAACCTACGAGCAGTACTTC. This encodes CASSLNRLTYEQYF.

The rearrangement uses TRBV2 and TRBJ2-3; D is perhaps TRBD1 (6 bases). Germline CDR1 is SNHLY and CDR2 is FYNNEI. This CDR3 spans 18 amino acids. The V and J ends lost 8 bases and 4 bases respectively, with 28 bases between them. This CDR3 is CASDSSPDSSLPPDTQYF. In nucleotides, the CDR3 is TGTGCCAGCGATAGTAGCCCGGACAGTAGTTTGCCTCCAGATACGCAGTATTTT.

The CDR3 coding sequence is TGCGCCAGCGGAGACCATGTGGGGACAGGCACAGATACGCAGTATTTT. Its translation: CASGDHVGTGTDTQYF. The gene calls are TRBV4-1 and TRBJ2-3, with 7 bases identical to TRBD1. The CDR3 spans 16 residues. CDR1 is MGHRA and CDR2 is YSYEKL in the germline V gene. The junction had 12 bases not matched to a gene; V was cut back by 8 bases and J by 1 base.

The chain links TRBV5-1 to TRBJ2-1; 10 bases are a match to TRBD2. The CDR3 totals 17 residues. V lost 3 bases, J lost 1 base, and 7 bases stayed unmatched. CDR1 and CDR2 (germline): SGHRS, YFSETQ. CDR3 sequence reads: CASSSLAGALSYNEQFF. CDR3 DNA sequence: TGCGCCAGCAGCTCCCTAGCGGGGGCCCTTTCCTACAATGAGCAGTTCTTC. The full variable domain, in which reference TRBV5-1 and TRBJ2-1 provide the parts outside the CDR3, is KAGVTQTPRYLIKTRGQQVTLSCSPISGHRSVSWYQQTPGQGLQFLFEYFSETQRNKGNFPGRFSGRQFSNSRSEMNVSTLELGDSALYLCASSSLAGALSYNEQFFGPGTRLTVL.

The V and J genes are TRBV18 and TRBJ2-1; no firm D call. The CDR3 is 14 amino acids. V was cut by 1 base and J by 9 bases, with 13 bases left in between. The germline gives CDR1 KGHSH, CDR2 LQKENI. CDR3 loop: CASSPLLTWTEQFF. The CDR3 bases are TGTGCCAGCTCACCACTACTCACGTGGACTGAGCAGTTCTTC.

This chain connects TRBV9 to TRBJ1-4; TRBD1 aligns across 7 bases. In germline, CDR1 is SGDLS, CDR2 YYNGEE. The V gene end was trimmed by 4 bases and the J gene end by 4 bases; junction bases not matched to a gene: 7. There are 15 residues in the CDR3. CDR3: CASSPRDSLNEKLFF. The CDR3 nucleotides read TGTGCCAGCAGCCCCAGGGACAGCCTTAATGAAAAACTGTTTTTT. The whole variable domain, remainder taken from reference TRBV9 and TRBJ1-4, is DSGVTQTPKHLITATGQRVTLRCSPRSGDLSVYWYQQSLDQGLQFLIQYYNGEERAKGNILERFSAQQFPDLHSELNLSSLELGDSALYFCASSPRDSLNEKLFFGSGTQLSVL.

The gene calls are TRBV5-3 and TRBJ2-7; D is ambiguous. TRBV5-3 is assigned to the ORF class and has an uncertain function. V lost 1 base and J lost 4, with 6 bases in between. There are 12 residues in the CDR3. The CDR3 DNA sequence: TGTGCCAGAAGCTTGAATCTATACGAGCAGTACTTC. Its protein product is CARSLNLYEQYF.

The chain joins TRBV7-2 to TRBJ2-3; D gene unclear. The CDR3 contains 17 residues. Germline V gives CDR1 SGHTA, CDR2 FQGNSA. Trimming took 8 bases from V and 1 from J, leaving 22 bases between them. For the CDR3, the DNA is TGTGCCAGCTCGGGCCGCAAATATAACCAACGCACAGATACGCAGTATTTT. Translating it yields CASSGRKYNQRTDTQYF.

In this sample, this clone turned up a few times. The chain employs TRBV7-9 and TRBJ1-1; D ambiguous. This CDR3 spans 15 amino acids. Germline V CDR1 and CDR2: SEHNR, FQNEAQ (reference sequence). The V and J ends lost 6 bases and 4 bases respectively, with 18 bases between them. The CDR3 DNA is TGTGCCAGCAGTCTCCCACTCAGGCTGGGCACTGAAGCTTTCTTT. It specifies CASSLPLRLGTEAFF.

The chain has TRBV12-3 or TRBV12-4 and TRBJ2-7; D is unresolved. Trimming pared 9 bases from V and 4 bases from J, leaving 13 bases between. This CDR3 spans 12 amino acids. In DNA form, the CDR3 reads TGTGCCAGTCGCGGCAGTAAATACGAGCAGTACTTC. The encoded protein is CASRGSKYEQYF.

This chain joins TRBV7-2 and TRBJ2-2, with 8 bases fitting TRBD2. The germline V gene has CDR1 SGHTA and CDR2 FQGNSA. V lost 7 bases to trimming and J lost 5 bases; unmatched junction nucleotides: 3. The CDR3 runs 13 residues. CDR3 amino acids: CASMAGGTGELFF. The CDR3 nucleotides read TGTGCCAGCATGGCGGGGGGTACCGGGGAGCTGTTTTTT. Together with reference TRBV7-2 and TRBJ2-2, the CDR3 gives the full variable domain: GAGVSQSPSNKVTEKGKDVELRCDPISGHTALYWYRQSLGQGLEFLIYFQGNSAPDKSGLPSDRFSAERTGGSVSTLTIQRTQQEDSAVYLCASMAGGTGELFFGEGSRLTVL.

This sequence joins TRBV4-2 and TRBJ2-5, with D perhaps matching TRBD1 or TRBD2 (6 bases each). V was trimmed by 2 bases and J by 2 bases, leaving 15 bases between them. CDR1 is LGHNA, CDR2 YNFKEQ, per germline. The CDR3 is 16 amino acids. The CDR3 loop reads CASSQFWGREQETQYF. DNA for the CDR3: TGTGCCAGCAGCCAATTTTGGGGGCGGGAACAAGAGACCCAGTACTTC.